This TCR beta chain was sequenced in a study of T-cell reconstitution after alpha-beta-depleted transplantation in children. Unique molecular identifiers were used to barcode this TCRbeta library. TCRdb re-called the PCR reads with MiXCR, one entry per CDR3 protein. The data hold 250,000 to 300,000 distinct CDR3 sequences, with 11% observed a single time. CDR3 length: 13 residues. Per the germline V gene, CDR1 is SGHTA and CDR2 is FQGNSA. V was trimmed by 5 bases and J by 10 bases, leaving 16 bases between them. The receptor's source is a male patient aged 2-10 years who had a stem cell transplant for chronic granulomatous disease, so the T cells may come from the graft donor. The chain recombines TRBV7-2 with TRBJ2-3, with D possibly being TRBD1 or TRBD2 (5 bases each). The sequenced sample was peripheral blood, obtained 180 days after TCRalphabeta/CD19-depleted stem cell transplant. The CDR3 sequence: CASSTGPLRAQYF. In nucleotides, the CDR3 is TGTGCCAGCAGCACGGGACCACTAAGAGCGCAGTATTTT.